The 3 T cell receptor beta chains reported below all come from one sample, sequenced in a study of identical twins. In TCRdb, the 5' RACE reads were re-called with MiXCR into one record per CDR3 protein. The top ten clones hold around 1.9% of a sample with approximately 690,000 distinct CDR3 sequences, 6.1% of them seen once. The sequenced sample was naive T cells sorted from blood. The receptors come from a man younger than 30 in good health.

In this sample, this clonotype turned up many times. This chain uses TRBV20-1 with TRBJ2-1; D may be TRBD1 or TRBD2 (5 bases each). V was shortened by 6 bases and J by 2 bases, with 20 bases between the two germline ends. The germline gives CDR1 DFQATT, CDR2 SNEGSKA (reference sequence). The CDR3 length is 16 residues. The chain's CDR3 is CSARDPTKRAYNEQFF. Written as DNA, the CDR3 is TGCAGTGCCCGGGACCCAACGAAACGAGCCTACAATGAGCAGTTCTTC.

This clonotype has at least ten counts. The chain joins TRBV6-5 to TRBJ2-1, with D uncertain. Deletions cut 0 bases from V and 6 bases from J, with 12 bases between. Looked up from germline, CDR1 is MNHEY and CDR2 is SVGAGI. This CDR3 region has 15 residues. The chain's CDR3 is CASSYSLEATNEQFF. In nucleotides, the CDR3 is TGTGCCAGCAGTTACTCGTTAGAGGCTACCAATGAGCAGTTCTTC.

This clonotype was recorded many times. The chain joins TRBV18 to TRBJ1-2; weak D call: TRBD1 (6 bases). Germline values: CDR1 KGHSH, CDR2 LQKENI. There are 15 residues in the CDR3. V lost 0 bases, J lost 13 bases, and 21 bases lay in between. The CDR3 coding sequence is TGTGCCAGCTCACCACCGAGCGAAGTAACAGGGCCCGCCACCTTC. Amino acid sequence: CASSPPSEVTGPATF.